This T cell receptor (beta chain) was profiled in a study of blood T cell repertoires in COVID-19. In the study overall: Recovery among Cohort 3 donors was established by two negative PCRs, clearance, or symptom resolution. PBMCs, B-cell-depleted T cells, or T cells were the source of the cDNA or gDNA that made up the material.

The CDR3 consists of 13 residues. The V end was cut by 4 bases, the J end by 9 bases, with 15 bases between. From germline, CDR1 is PRHDT and CDR2 FYEKMQ (reference sequence). As handled by the study authors: Amplification of reference gene primers provided the estimated nucleated cell counts. Measured with immunoSEQ multiplex PCR; TCRdb has only the in-frame clones, and not every one. D and trimming were read from the DNA, whereas the V and J calls and clone size are those reported in that table. The sample has some 190,000 clones, approximately 86% seen once. Researchers sorted participants into cohorts using their self-reported clinical history.

The genes are TRBV13 and TRBJ2-5; no clear D. Sequences were obtained from PBMCs or T cells enriched from blood (not recorded which). The receptor was isolated from a woman between 35 and 50 years old in a cohort exposed to, infected with or recovered from COVID-19 (not recorded which). The DNA for the CDR3 is TGTGCCAGCAGCTCGCCCCAACTGCTAGCCCAGTACTTC. It specifies CASSSPQLLAQYF.